This TCR beta chain was sequenced during a study of T cell repertoires in cytomegalovirus infection. Background on the study: Public TCR beta signatures indicated both CMV infection and matching HLA type. Findings of the study overall: Identification of carriers of CMV plus the relevant HLA was achieved through cumulative public TCR beta family frequency. There were HLA-C-restricted CMV-specific TCR beta clonotypes dominating the ex vivo response.

Germline V CDR1 and CDR2: MNHEY, SVGEGT. CDR3 size: 15 residues. The V end lost 2 bases, the J end lost 3 bases, and 13 bases lay between the germline ends. TCRdb passed the reads through MiXCR, listing each CDR3 protein once. The sample shows around 630,000 distinct CDR3 sequences, approximately 24% of them seen only once. This clonotype was seen at least ten times. Its target is unknown. The sequenced sample consisted of CD8+ T cells from PBMCs. The sequence derives from a human donor in good health (CMV status not recorded). Some clones in this sample may be carry-over from other donors' samples. The rearrangement uses TRBV6-2 or TRBV6-3 and TRBJ1-1; the D gene is possibly TRBD1 (5 bases). CDR3 residues: CASSYPGPGDTEAFF. The CDR3 DNA reads TGTGCCAGCAGTTACCCGGGACCGGGGGACACTGAAGCTTTCTTT.